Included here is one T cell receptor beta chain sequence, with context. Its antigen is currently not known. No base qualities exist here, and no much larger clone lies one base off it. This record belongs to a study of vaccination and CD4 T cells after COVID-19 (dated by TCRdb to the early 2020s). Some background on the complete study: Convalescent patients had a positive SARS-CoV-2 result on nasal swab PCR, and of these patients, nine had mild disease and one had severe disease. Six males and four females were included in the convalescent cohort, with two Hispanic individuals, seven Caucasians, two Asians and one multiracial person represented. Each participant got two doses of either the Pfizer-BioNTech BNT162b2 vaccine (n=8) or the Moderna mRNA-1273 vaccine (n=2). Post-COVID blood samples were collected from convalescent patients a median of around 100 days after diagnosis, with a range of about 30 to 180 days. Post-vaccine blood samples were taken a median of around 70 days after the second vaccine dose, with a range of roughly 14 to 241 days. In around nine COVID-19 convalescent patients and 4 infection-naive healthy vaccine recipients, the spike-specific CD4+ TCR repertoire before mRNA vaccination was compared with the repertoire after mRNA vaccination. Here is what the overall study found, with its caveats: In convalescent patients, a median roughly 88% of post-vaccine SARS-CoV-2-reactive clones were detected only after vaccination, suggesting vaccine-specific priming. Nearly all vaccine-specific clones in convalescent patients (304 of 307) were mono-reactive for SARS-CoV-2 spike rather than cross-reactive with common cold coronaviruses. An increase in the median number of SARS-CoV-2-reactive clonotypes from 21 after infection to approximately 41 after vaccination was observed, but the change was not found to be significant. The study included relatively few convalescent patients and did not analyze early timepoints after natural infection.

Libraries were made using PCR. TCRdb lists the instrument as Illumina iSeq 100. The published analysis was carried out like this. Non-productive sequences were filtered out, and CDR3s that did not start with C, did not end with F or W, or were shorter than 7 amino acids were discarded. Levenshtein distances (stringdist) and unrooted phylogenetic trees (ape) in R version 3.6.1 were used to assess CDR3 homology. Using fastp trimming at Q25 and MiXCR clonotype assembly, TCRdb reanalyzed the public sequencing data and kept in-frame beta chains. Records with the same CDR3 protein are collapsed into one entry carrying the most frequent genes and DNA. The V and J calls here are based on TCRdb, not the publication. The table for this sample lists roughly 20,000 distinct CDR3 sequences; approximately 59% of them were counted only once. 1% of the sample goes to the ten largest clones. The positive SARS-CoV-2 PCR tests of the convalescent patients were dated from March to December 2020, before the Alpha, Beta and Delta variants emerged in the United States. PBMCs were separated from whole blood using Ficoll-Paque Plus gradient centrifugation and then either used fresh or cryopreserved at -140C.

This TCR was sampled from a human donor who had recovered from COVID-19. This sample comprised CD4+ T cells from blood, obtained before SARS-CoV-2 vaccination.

Here the CDR3 is given as CASSRNRGPGEQYF. The DNA reads as follows: TGCGCCAGCAGTCGGAACAGGGGGCCTGGCGAGCAGTACTTC. The chain is made from TRBV10-2 and TRBJ2-7, and 9 junctional nucleotides match TRBD1. V is cut back by 5 bases and J by 6 bases, with 8 bases in the junction unmatched. Per the germline V gene, WSHSY is the CDR1 and SAAADI is the CDR2. The CDR3 runs 14 amino acids, cysteine and phenylalanine included. Only the CDR3 portion is preserved as DNA: 42 bases, with reading frame beginning at the first base.